The following is a T cell receptor (beta chain) sequence with its context. This entry is derived from a study of blood T cell repertoires in COVID-19. The CDR3 runs 15 residues. Germline CDR1 and CDR2: SGHRS and YFSETQ. Trimming took off 0 bases at V and 4 bases at J, with 10 bases between the two ends. As originally analysed: Estimation of nucleated cell counts was performed using reference gene primer amplification. Sequenced by immunoSEQ multiplex PCR; TCRdb stores in-frame clones only, minus some. Clonal size and the V and J genes are those of that table, whereas D and trimming came from the DNA. The sample lists 150,000 to 200,000 clones, around four fifths occurring once.

The sample was peripheral blood. The chain is built from TRBV5-1 and TRBJ2-2; D not certain. The origin of this receptor is a man aged 65-85 years with acute or convalescent COVID-19. The CDR3 sequence is CASSLDGASTGELFF. The DNA for the CDR3 is TGCGCCAGCAGCTTGGACGGTGCGAGCACCGGGGAGCTGTTTTTT. The full variable domain, in which reference TRBV5-1 and TRBJ2-2 provide the parts outside the CDR3, is KAGVTQTPRYLIKTRGQQVTLSCSPISGHRSVSWYQQTPGQGLQFLFEYFSETQRNKGNFPGRFSGRQFSNSRSEMNVSTLELGDSALYLCASSLDGASTGELFFGEGSRLTVL.